This passage covers 29 T cell receptor beta chains from one sample sequenced in a study of blood T cell repertoires in COVID-19. Sequencing was performed with immunoSEQ multiplex PCR; in TCRdb, only in-frame clones are kept and a portion is missing. The sample carries more than 200,000 clones, around 84% recorded once. The sample taken for sequencing was PBMCs or T cells enriched from blood (not recorded which). The receptor set was obtained from a young man with acute COVID-19.

V is TRBV7-3 and J is TRBJ2-3; 11 bases fit TRBD2. Per the germline V gene, CDR1 is SGHTA and CDR2 is FQGTGA. The junction had 6 bases not matched to a gene; V was cut back by 1 base and J by 6 bases. CDR3 length: 16 residues. This CDR3 is CASSLILAGGSDTQYF. CDR3 bases: TGTGCCAGCAGCTTAATCCTAGCGGGGGGATCGGATACGCAGTATTTT. The whole variable domain, filled in from reference TRBV7-3 and TRBJ2-3, reads GAGVSQTPSNKVTEKGKYVELRCDPISGHTALYWYRQSLGQGPEFLIYFQGTGAADDSGLPNDRFFAVRPEGSVSTLKIQRTERGDSAVYLCASSLILAGGSDTQYFGPGTRLTVL.

About this clone: Other DNA sequences in the same sample also yield this CDR3. The V and J genes are TRBV5-1 and TRBJ1-1; unclear D gene. The CDR3 covers 14 residues. The germline V and J ends were trimmed by 0 bases and 0 bases, with 6 bases remaining between them. The V gene's germline CDR1 is SGHRS and CDR2 YFSETQ. CDR3: CASSLGGLNTEAFF. CDR3 sequence (DNA): TGCGCCAGCAGCTTGGGCGGCCTGAACACTGAAGCTTTCTTT.

This rearrangement joins TRBV7-2 to TRBJ1-5, with a tentative D call TRBD1 (5 bases). Looked up from germline, CDR1 is SGHTA and CDR2 is FQGNSA. The V gene lost 4 bases and the J gene lost 6 bases, with 10 bases spanning the gap. The CDR3 contains 13 residues. The CDR3 region has the DNA TGTGCCAGCAGCTGGGGGGGGACTCAGCCCCAGCATTTT. This sequence encodes CASSWGGTQPQHF.

Here the CDR3 reads CATSSYRVEKLFF. The CDR3 DNA reads as TGTGCCACCAGCAGTTATCGGGTTGAAAAACTGTTTTTT. The chain couples TRBV15 to TRBJ1-4; D is uncertain. The germline CDR1 and CDR2 sequences are LNHNV and YYDKDF (reference sequence). The V and J ends lost 3 bases and 7 bases respectively, with 9 bases between them. This CDR3 has 13 amino acids.

This chain connects TRBV6-5 to TRBJ1-1; 8 nucleotides match TRBD1. The V gene end was trimmed by 7 bases and the J gene end by 3 bases; junction bases not matched to a gene: 10. The CDR3 sequence is 15 residues long. The V gene's germline CDR1 is MNHEY and CDR2 SVGAGI. CDR3 sequence: CASMTGVLPYTEAFF. In nucleotides, the CDR3 is TGTGCCAGCATGACAGGGGTCCTCCCCTACACTGAAGCTTTCTTT.

This clone was recorded only once. V gene TRBV7-9 combines with J gene TRBJ1-3; 8 nucleotides agree with TRBD1. This CDR3 has 16 residues. V shed 4 bases, J shed 1 base, and the junction held 6 bases outside the gene matches. Germline CDR1 SEHNR, CDR2 FQNEAQ (reference sequence). The CDR3 DNA reads TGTGCCAGCAGCTCAACAGACAGGGGTTCTGGAAACACCATATATTTT. Residues: CASSSTDRGSGNTIYF.

The chain has TRBV5-5 and TRBJ1-2; possibly TRBD1 for D (6 bases). V gave up 0 bases and J gave up 6 bases, with 15 bases separating them. The CDR3 sequence is 15 residues long. Looked up from germline, CDR1 is SGHKS and CDR2 is YYEKEE (reference sequence). The CDR3 region is CASSLDRRGVNGYTF. DNA of the CDR3: TGTGCCAGCAGCTTGGATCGCAGGGGAGTTAATGGCTACACCTTC.

This chain uses TRBV30 with TRBJ2-7; 9 bases fit TRBD1. After removal of 5 bases from V and 11 bases from J, the junction contained 10 bases not matched to a gene. CDR3 length equals 12 residues. Germline CDR1 is GTSNPN and CDR2 is SVGIG (reference sequence). CDR3 sequence (DNA): TGTGCCTGGGCCTCCGACAGGGGGGAGGAGTACTTC. This encodes CAWASDRGEEYF.

The rearrangement links TRBV28 to TRBJ1-2; no definite D call. CDR1 and CDR2 (germline): MDHEN, SYDVKM. The CDR3 runs to 13 residues. Between the trimmed V and J ends, which lost 1 base and 8 bases, there was a span of 11 bases. CDR3 bases: TGTGCCAGCAGTTTATCACACGGGAGGGGCTACACCTTC. Protein sequence: CASSLSHGRGYTF.

The gene calls are TRBV3-1 (or the pseudogene TRBV3-2) and TRBJ1-3; D is perhaps TRBD1 (5 bases). CDR3 size: 14 residues. Trimming stripped 4 bases from V and 6 bases from J, with 13 bases between. Germline values: CDR1 LGHDT, CDR2 YNNKEL (reference sequence). CDR3 sequence: CASSLQTETNTIYF. CDR3 nucleotide sequence: TGTGCCAGCAGCCTCCAGACAGAAACAAACACCATATATTTT.

The chain combines TRBV3-1 (or the pseudogene TRBV3-2) with TRBJ1-2; D unclear. This CDR3 is built from 12 residues. V lost 1 base, J lost 7 bases, and 7 bases lay in between. Germline loops: CDR1 LGHDT, CDR2 YNNKEL (reference sequence). CDR3 coding DNA: TGTGCCAGCAGCCAAGCGATCGGTGGCTACACCTTC. Amino acid sequence: CASSQAIGGYTF.

This rearrangement joins TRBV4-1 to TRBJ1-2; D possibly corresponds to TRBD1 (5 bases). Trimming shortened V by 0 bases and J by 4 bases, and 9 bases separated the two germline ends. CDR3 length equals 14 residues. From germline, CDR1 is MGHRA and CDR2 YSYEKL. As DNA, the CDR3 is TGCGCCAGCAGCCAAGAGTACAGGACCTATGGCTACACCTTC. The encoded protein is CASSQEYRTYGYTF.

The rearrangement joins TRBV6-5 to TRBJ2-5, with D possibly TRBD1 on 6 matching bases. The ends were cut back, 2 bases at V and 5 bases at J, with 12 bases in the middle. Germline values: CDR1 MNHEY, CDR2 SVGAGI. The CDR3 length is 14 residues. The CDR3 sequence: CASSYGGRVETQYF. CDR3 nucleotide sequence: TGTGCCAGCAGTTACGGGGGCAGGGTTGAGACCCAGTACTTC.

At least ten counts were recorded for this clone. This rearrangement joins TRBV6-4 to TRBJ2-1; 9 nucleotides line up with TRBD2. V dropped 6 bases and J dropped 3; count of bases not matched to a gene: 6. This CDR3 has 15 residues. Germline V gives CDR1 MRHNA, CDR2 SNTAGT. CDR3 DNA sequence: TGTGCCAGCAGCCCTAGCGGGGACCACTACAATGAGCAGTTCTTC. It specifies CASSPSGDHYNEQFF.

The chain uses TRBV6-5 and TRBJ1-1; the D is unclear. V lost 7 bases, J lost 1 base, and 7 bases lay in between. The CDR3 is 12 amino acids. In germline, CDR1 is MNHEY, CDR2 SVGAGI. The CDR3 sequence is CASTSRNTEAFF. The CDR3 region has the DNA TGTGCCAGCACTTCTAGGAACACTGAAGCTTTCTTT.

The gene calls are TRBV7-2 and TRBJ1-2, with 7 bases matching TRBD1. V lost 6 bases to trimming and J lost 7 bases; unmatched junction nucleotides: 11. This CDR3 is 14 amino acids long. Germline CDR1 reads SGHTA; CDR2 reads FQGNSA. The CDR3 DNA follows: TGTGCCAGCAGTGTTAAAAGGGGGACAGTTGGCTACACCTTC. As protein: CASSVKRGTVGYTF.

The chain uses TRBV5-1 and TRBJ2-3; TRBD1 matches 7 bases. This CDR3 is 17 amino acids long. The trim removed 0 bases at V and 4 bases at J, leaving 11 bases unmatched. Germline V gene sequence: CDR1 SGHRS, CDR2 YFSETQ. CDR3 sequence: CASSLAPDRLRADTQYF. Written as DNA, the CDR3 is TGCGCCAGCAGCTTGGCCCCGGACAGGTTGCGGGCAGATACGCAGTATTTT. Combining the CDR3 with reference TRBV5-1 and TRBJ2-3 gives the whole variable domain KAGVTQTPRYLIKTRGQQVTLSCSPISGHRSVSWYQQTPGQGLQFLFEYFSETQRNKGNFPGRFSGRQFSNSRSEMNVSTLELGDSALYLCASSLAPDRLRADTQYFGPGTRLTVL.

The rearrangement links TRBV2 to TRBJ1-4, with D possibly TRBD1 on 6 matching bases. The length of the CDR3 is 17 residues. The germline V gene has CDR1 SNHLY and CDR2 FYNNEI. V dropped 5 bases and J dropped 4 bases, with 20 bases sitting between them. CDR3 sequence (DNA): TGTGCCAGCAGTCTAACCTCCGGGGGGGCCTTTAATGAAAAACTGTTTTTT. Its translation is CASSLTSGGAFNEKLFF.

V gene TRBV27 combines with J gene TRBJ1-5, with 8 bases aligning to TRBD1. The V gene's germline CDR1 is MNHEY and CDR2 SMNVEV (reference sequence). This CDR3 has 15 amino acids. The V segment lost 2 bases and the J segment 0 bases; nucleotides outside the gene matches: 0. The CDR3 coding sequence is TGTGCCAGCAGTTTAGACAGGGGTAGCAATCAGCCCCAGCATTTT. Residues: CASSLDRGSNQPQHF.

This clone was counted a few times. V gene TRBV6-5 combines with J gene TRBJ2-2, with unresolved D. The CDR3 is 14 residues long. In germline, CDR1 is MNHEY, CDR2 SVGAGI. V was pared by 6 bases and J by 0 bases, with 8 bases between. As DNA, the CDR3 is TGTGCCAGCAGGCAGGCGACGAACACCGGGGAGCTGTTTTTT. This encodes CASRQATNTGELFF.

V and J are TRBV12-3 or TRBV12-4 and TRBJ1-2, with a tentative D call TRBD1 (5 bases). The CDR3 spans 13 residues. Trimming removed 5 bases at V and 7 bases at J, with 14 bases between. The CDR3 nucleotides read TGTGCCAGCAGTCCACTGCAGGGTACTGGCTACACCTTC. Its translation: CASSPLQGTGYTF.

The CDR3 nucleotides are TGTGCCAGAAGGAGGAGCAATCAGCCCCAGCATTTT. This encodes CARRRSNQPQHF. This rearrangement joins TRBV5-4 to TRBJ1-5; D is unresolved. With 8 bases removed from V and 1 base from J, the gap between germline ends came to 7 bases. Looked up from germline, CDR1 is SGHNT and CDR2 is YYREEE (reference sequence). CDR3 length: 12 residues.

V is TRBV7-9 and J is TRBJ1-2; D gene ambiguous. CDR1 and CDR2 (germline): SEHNR, FQNEAQ (reference sequence). The CDR3 runs to 15 residues. Trimming pared 5 bases from V and 4 bases from J, leaving 17 bases between. This CDR3 reads CASSQRDPNLYGYTF. CDR3 in DNA: TGTGCCAGCAGCCAACGGGATCCAAACCTCTATGGCTACACCTTC.

The chain carries TRBV4-1 and TRBJ2-3, with a tentative D call TRBD1 (5 bases). Germline lookup yields CDR1 MGHRA and CDR2 YSYEKL. The CDR3 is made up of 16 amino acids. The ends were cut back, 0 bases at V and 0 bases at J, with 10 bases in the middle. The CDR3 region is CASSQDIHRSTDTQYF. The CDR3 DNA reads TGCGCCAGCAGCCAAGATATTCACAGGAGCACAGATACGCAGTATTTT.

A few counts support this clone. CDR3: CASRNDFSNTGELFF. The CDR3 nucleotides read TGTGCCAGCAGAAATGACTTCTCGAACACCGGGGAGCTGTTTTTT. The chain joins TRBV6-5 to TRBJ2-2; D is uncertain. V shed 6 bases and J shed 0 bases, with 11 bases lying between them. CDR1 is MNHEY and CDR2 is SVGAGI in the germline V gene. The CDR3 is 15 amino acids.

This chain links TRBV27 with TRBJ1-1; a possible D gene is TRBD1 (6 bases). This CDR3 has 13 residues. Germline CDR1 and CDR2: MNHEY and SMNVEV (reference sequence). With 5 bases removed from V and 7 bases from J, the gap between germline ends came to 14 bases. In nucleotides, the CDR3 is TGTGCCAGCAGTCTAAAGGGGGACCGTGAAGCTTTCTTT. Its translation is CASSLKGDREAFF.

The V gene is TRBV5-1, the J gene TRBJ2-7; maybe TRBD1 (6 bases). This CDR3 spans 15 amino acids. Trimming stripped 6 bases from V and 2 bases from J, with 18 bases between. Germline loops: CDR1 SGHRS, CDR2 YFSETQ. In nucleotides, the CDR3 is TGCGCCAGCACCACGTCGACAGGCGCTACCTACGAGCAGTACTTC. It yields the protein CASTTSTGATYEQYF.

V is TRBV14 and J is TRBJ1-1, with TRBD1 identical over 9 bases. The germline V gene encodes CDR1 SGHDN and CDR2 FVKESK. This CDR3 is built from 13 residues. V was pared by 4 bases and J by 12 bases, with 9 bases of the junction left unmatched. CDR3 in amino acids: CASSLNPGQGTFF. In DNA form, the CDR3 reads TGTGCCAGCAGCCTCAACCCCGGACAGGGGACTTTCTTT.

V is TRBV7-7 and J is TRBJ2-2; D perhaps matches TRBD2 (6 bases). V was trimmed by 1 base and J by 4 bases, leaving 13 bases between them. The CDR3 covers 16 residues. The germline gives CDR1 SSHAT, CDR2 FNYEAQ (reference sequence). The CDR3 reads CASSLGGGLGTGELFF. The CDR3 DNA reads TGTGCCAGCAGCTTAGGCGGAGGGTTGGGCACCGGGGAGCTGTTTTTT.